A selection of T cell receptor beta chains follows, all from one sample in a study of T cell changes during pregnancy in multiple sclerosis. The assay was immunoSEQ multiplex PCR, and TCRdb's table has in-frame clones only and misses some. Altogether about 87,000 clones are present, about 94% being singletons, with the ten largest covering under 1.5%. The sequences come from peripheral blood, collected in the third trimester of pregnancy. The receptors come from a female donor in good health, enrolled as a control in a pregnancy study. Each CDR3 is given with its conserved first and last residue. Each record gives: J gene, clone size, D gene, V gene, CDR3 DNA, CDR3 protein. The D gene is left open where the match is weak. Clone size is shown for a subset of rows, as once, few, many or a class of expanded clone.

>TRBJ1-5|-|-|TRBV19
TGTGCCAGTAGATTGGGGGGGCCAGCGCATCAGCCCCAGCATTTT
CASRLGGPAHQPQHF
>TRBJ2-7|-|TRBD1|TRBV19
TGTGCCAGTAGTACCGGGACAGGGCCCTCCTACGAGCAGTACTTC
CASSTGTGPSYEQYF
>TRBJ2-1|-|-|TRBV2
TGTGCCAGCAGTTCTGTCTCCTCCTACAATGAGCAGTTCTTC
CASSSVSSYNEQFF
>TRBJ2-3|-|-|TRBV5-1
TGCGCCAGCAGCTTGACAGGGACCAGTGCGCAGTATTTT
CASSLTGTSAQYF
>TRBJ2-7|-|-|TRBV28
TGTGCCAGCAGTTTACCCCAATACGAGCAGTACTTC
CASSLPQYEQYF
>TRBJ2-2|-|-|TRBV4-1
TGCGCCAGCAGCCTGGTTAGACTAGCGAACACCGGGGAGCTGTTTTTT
CASSLVRLANTGELFF
>TRBJ2-7|once|-|TRBV5-6
TGTGCCAGCAGTTCTGCCCAAGAGGACATTGCCTACGAGCAGTACTTC
CASSSAQEDIAYEQYF
>TRBJ2-7|-|-|TRBV18
TGTGCCAGCTCGCGCCCGGGGAGCGTCAGCTACGAGCAGTACTTC
CASSRPGSVSYEQYF
>TRBJ2-5|-|TRBD2|TRBV29-1
TGCAGCGTTGGGGCTAGCGGTGAGACCCAGTACTTC
CSVGASGETQYF
>TRBJ1-5|-|-|TRBV28
TGTGCCAGCAGTTCCACCTCACGAGTAAGCGATCAGCCCCAGCATTTT
CASSSTSRVSDQPQHF
>TRBJ2-1|-|-|TRBV9
TGTGCCAGCAGCGTAGGATGGGGCGATGAGCAGTTCTTC
CASSVGWGDEQFF
>TRBJ2-7|-|TRBD1|TRBV19
TGTGCCAGTAGTAGGGACAGCGGATCCTACGAGCAGTACTTC
CASSRDSGSYEQYF
>TRBJ2-7|-|-|TRBV6-5
TGTGCCAGCAGTAAAACCGGGACACACTACGAGCAGTACTTC
CASSKTGTHYEQYF
>TRBJ2-1|-|-|TRBV6-4
TGTGCCAGCAGTCCGCTCTGGTGGAGCGACAATGAGCAGTTCTTC
CASSPLWWSDNEQFF
>TRBJ2-6|-|-|TRBV29-1
TGCAGCGTCGTTCCCGTCTCTGGGGCCAACGTCCTGACTTTC
CSVVPVSGANVLTF
>TRBJ2-7|once|-|TRBV4-1
TGCGCCAGCAGCCAAGACCCCATAGGGTGGGGAGACTACGAGCAGTACTTC
CASSQDPIGWGDYEQYF
>TRBJ2-3|-|-|TRBV2
TGTGCCAGCAGTGATCCCCTAAAGAAAGATACGCAGTATTTT
CASSDPLKKDTQYF
>TRBJ1-1|medium-sized|TRBD1|TRBV9
TGTGCCAGCAGCGTAGCTTACCGGGAGGGGGCGAACACTGAAGCTTTCTTT
CASSVAYREGANTEAFF
>TRBJ2-1|-|TRBD2|TRBV11-1
TGTGCCAGCAGCCGCCGAAGACTAGCGGGGGGCTACAATGAGCAGTTCTTC
CASSRRRLAGGYNEQFF
>TRBJ2-1|-|TRBD2|TRBV7-2
TGTGCCAGCAGCGCCTTGACTAGCGGGAGGGCCAATGAGCAGTTCTTC
CASSALTSGRANEQFF
>TRBJ1-5|-|-|TRBV5-1
TGCGCCAGCAGCTTGGACGGTTTGGGCAATCAGCCCCAGCATTTT
CASSLDGLGNQPQHF
>TRBJ2-2|-|-|TRBV7-8
TGTGCCAGCAGCTTAGCCCAGGGGTGGAACACCGGGGAGCTGTTTTTT
CASSLAQGWNTGELFF
>TRBJ2-1|once|TRBD2|TRBV7-9
TGTGCCAGCAGCTTAGGGTCGACTAGCTCCAATGAGCAGTTCTTC
CASSLGSTSSNEQFF
>TRBJ2-6|-|-|TRBV5-1
TGCGCCAGCAGCCCAACCGGGGTGTCCGGGGCCAACGTCCTGACTTTC
CASSPTGVSGANVLTF
>TRBJ2-5|-|-|TRBV2
TGTGCCAGCACCTCCCCGGACTCAAGAGAGACCCAGTACTTC
CASTSPDSRETQYF
>TRBJ1-4|once|TRBD1|TRBV29-1
TGCAGCGTGACAAAGGGACAGTCTAATGAAAAACTGTTTTTT
CSVTKGQSNEKLFF
>TRBJ2-7|-|TRBD2|TRBV2
TGTGCCAGCAGCCTTTCTAGCGGAGGCTCCTACGAGCAGTACTTC
CASSLSSGGSYEQYF
>TRBJ2-3|-|-|TRBV9
TGTGCCAGCAGCGTAGTAGGCGGCCCTAGCACAGATACGCAGTATTTT
CASSVVGGPSTDTQYF
>TRBJ2-7|-|-|TRBV15
TGTGCCACGCGAGATCAGGGATCGTGGGAGCAGTACTTC
CATRDQGSWEQYF
>TRBJ2-3|-|-|TRBV4-2
TGTGCCAGCAGCCAAGGACAGCCTCTTAGCACAGATACGCAGTATTTT
CASSQGQPLSTDTQYF
>TRBJ2-5|-|TRBD1|TRBV5-1
TGCGCCAGCAGCCCGGGACAGGGGGCGACGGCCCATGTTGAGACCCAGTACTTC
CASSPGQGATAHVETQYF
>TRBJ2-3|-|-|TRBV7-6
TGTGCCAGCAGCTCCCTGGGCGATACGCAGTATTTT
CASSSLGDTQYF
>TRBJ2-7|-|TRBD1|TRBV6-1
TGTGCCAGCGCCGACAGGGGGACCTACGAGCAGTACTTC
CASADRGTYEQYF
>TRBJ1-2|-|-|TRBV29-1
TGCAGCGTTGTCAGACAGATGGGAAGCTATGGCTACACCTTC
CSVVRQMGSYGYTF
>TRBJ2-3|-|-|TRBV15
TGTGCCACCAGCAGAGGTACAACAGGAATCACAGATACGCAGTATTTT
CATSRGTTGITDTQYF
>TRBJ1-5|-|TRBD1|TRBV18
TGTGCCAGCTCATCACAAACAGGGGGCGTAGAAAGCAATCAGCCCCAGCATTTT
CASSSQTGGVESNQPQHF
>TRBJ2-5|-|TRBD1|TRBV6-6
TGTGCCAGCAGTAGCGGCCCTTGGACAGGGAAAGAGACCCAGTACTTC
CASSSGPWTGKETQYF
>TRBJ2-7|-|-|TRBV2
TGTGCCAGCAGTGTACAGGGAGGGGGCTACGAGCAGTACTTC
CASSVQGGGYEQYF